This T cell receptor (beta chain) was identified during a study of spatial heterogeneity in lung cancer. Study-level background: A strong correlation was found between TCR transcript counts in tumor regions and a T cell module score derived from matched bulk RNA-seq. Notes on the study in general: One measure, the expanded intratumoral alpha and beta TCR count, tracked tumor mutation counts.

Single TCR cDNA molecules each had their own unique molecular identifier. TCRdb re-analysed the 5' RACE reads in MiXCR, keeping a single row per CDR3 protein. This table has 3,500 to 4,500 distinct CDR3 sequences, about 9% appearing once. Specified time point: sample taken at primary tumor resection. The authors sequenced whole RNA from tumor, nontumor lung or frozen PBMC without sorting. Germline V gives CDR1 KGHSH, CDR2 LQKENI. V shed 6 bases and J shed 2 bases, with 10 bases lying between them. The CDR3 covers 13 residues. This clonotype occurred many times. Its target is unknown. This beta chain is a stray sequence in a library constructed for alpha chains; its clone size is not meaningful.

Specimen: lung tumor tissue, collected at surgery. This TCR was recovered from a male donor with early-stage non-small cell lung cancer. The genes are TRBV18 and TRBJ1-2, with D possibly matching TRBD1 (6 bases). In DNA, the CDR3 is TGTGCCAGCTCTCCTACAGGGAACTATGGCTACACCTTC. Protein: CASSPTGNYGYTF.